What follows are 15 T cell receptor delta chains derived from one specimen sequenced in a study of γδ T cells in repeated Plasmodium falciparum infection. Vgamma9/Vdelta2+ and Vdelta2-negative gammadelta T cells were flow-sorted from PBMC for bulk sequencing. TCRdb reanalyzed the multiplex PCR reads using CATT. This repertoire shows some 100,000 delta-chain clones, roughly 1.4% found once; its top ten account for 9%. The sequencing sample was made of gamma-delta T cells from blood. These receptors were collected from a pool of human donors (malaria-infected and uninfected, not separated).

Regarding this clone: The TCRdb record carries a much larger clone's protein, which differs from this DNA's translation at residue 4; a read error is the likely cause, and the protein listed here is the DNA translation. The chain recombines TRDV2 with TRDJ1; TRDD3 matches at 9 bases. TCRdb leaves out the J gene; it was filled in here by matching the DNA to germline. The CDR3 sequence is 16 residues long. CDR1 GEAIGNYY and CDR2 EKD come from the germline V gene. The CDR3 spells CACGTGDTRYTDKLIF. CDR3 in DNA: TGTGCCTGTGGCACCGGGGATACGCGGTACACCGATAAACTCATCTTT.

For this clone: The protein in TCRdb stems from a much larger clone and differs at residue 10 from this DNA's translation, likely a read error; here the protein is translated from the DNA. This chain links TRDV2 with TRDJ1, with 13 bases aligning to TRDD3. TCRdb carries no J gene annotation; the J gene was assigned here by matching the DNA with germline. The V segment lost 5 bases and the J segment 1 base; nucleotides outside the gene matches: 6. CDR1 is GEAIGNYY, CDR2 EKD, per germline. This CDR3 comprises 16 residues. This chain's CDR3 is CACAVLGDTGTDKLIF. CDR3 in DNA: TGTGCCTGTGCCGTACTGGGGGATACGGGCACCGATAAACTCATCTTT.

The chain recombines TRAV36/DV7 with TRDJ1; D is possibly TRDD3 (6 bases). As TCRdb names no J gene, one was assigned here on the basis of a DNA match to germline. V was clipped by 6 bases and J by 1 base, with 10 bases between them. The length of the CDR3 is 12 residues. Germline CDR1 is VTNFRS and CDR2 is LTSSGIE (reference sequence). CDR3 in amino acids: CAAGEGTDKLIF. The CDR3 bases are TGTGCTGCGGGGGAAGGCACCGATAAACTCATCTTT.

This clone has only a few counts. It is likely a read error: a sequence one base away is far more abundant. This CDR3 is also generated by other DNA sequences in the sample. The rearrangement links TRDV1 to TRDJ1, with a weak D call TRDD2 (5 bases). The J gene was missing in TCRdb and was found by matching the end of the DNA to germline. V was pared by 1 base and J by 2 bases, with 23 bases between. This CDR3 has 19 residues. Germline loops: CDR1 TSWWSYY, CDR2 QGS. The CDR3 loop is CALGEPEIPTEIGTDKLIF. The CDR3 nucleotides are TGTGCTCTTGGGGAACCGGAGATCCCTACAGAGATTGGGACCGATAAACTCATCTTT.

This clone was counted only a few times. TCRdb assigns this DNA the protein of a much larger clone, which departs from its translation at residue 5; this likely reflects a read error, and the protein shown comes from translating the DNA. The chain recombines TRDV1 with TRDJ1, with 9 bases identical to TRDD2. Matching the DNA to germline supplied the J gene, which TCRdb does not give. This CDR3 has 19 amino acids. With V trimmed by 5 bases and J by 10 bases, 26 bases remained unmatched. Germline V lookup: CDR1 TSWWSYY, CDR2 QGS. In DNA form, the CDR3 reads TGTGCTCTTGGGAAAGGTGGACCCTTCCTACGAAGTGGATACCCGGTACTCATCTTT. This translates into CALGKGGPFLRSGYPVLIF.

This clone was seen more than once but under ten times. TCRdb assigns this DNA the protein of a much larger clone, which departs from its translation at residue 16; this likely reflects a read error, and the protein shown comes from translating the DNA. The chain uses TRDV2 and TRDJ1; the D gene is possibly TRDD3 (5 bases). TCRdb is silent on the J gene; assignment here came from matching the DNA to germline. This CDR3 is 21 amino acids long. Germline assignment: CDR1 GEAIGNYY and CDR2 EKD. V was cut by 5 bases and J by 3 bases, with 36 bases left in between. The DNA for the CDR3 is TGTGCCTGTGTGTCTTCTCGAACATTCCGATATCGATTGGGGTACGCCGATAAACTCATCTTT. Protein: CACVSSRTFRYRLGYADKLIF.

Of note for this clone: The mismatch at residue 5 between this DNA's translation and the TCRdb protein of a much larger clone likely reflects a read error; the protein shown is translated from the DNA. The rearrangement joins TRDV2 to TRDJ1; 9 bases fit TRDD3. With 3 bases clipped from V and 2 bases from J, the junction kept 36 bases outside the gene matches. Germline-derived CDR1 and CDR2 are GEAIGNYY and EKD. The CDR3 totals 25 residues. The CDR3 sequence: CACDSVGPSQVLATGGPLSTDKLIF. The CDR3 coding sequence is TGTGCCTGTGACTCCGTGGGCCCTTCCCAGGTCCTGGCTACTGGGGGACCCCTTTCGACCGATAAACTCATCTTT.

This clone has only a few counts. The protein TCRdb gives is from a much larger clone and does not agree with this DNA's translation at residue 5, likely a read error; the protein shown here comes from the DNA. The CDR3 spells CALGVLNRFLRYFKYTDKLIF. CDR3 nucleotides: TGTGCTCTTGGGGTACTAAACCGATTCCTACGTTACTTCAAGTACACCGATAAACTCATCTTT. This chain uses TRDV1 with TRDJ1; TRDD2 agrees at 7 bases. The CDR3 covers 21 residues. V shed 4 bases, J shed 0 bases, and the junction held 23 bases outside the gene matches. Per germline, CDR1 TSWWSYY and CDR2 QGS.

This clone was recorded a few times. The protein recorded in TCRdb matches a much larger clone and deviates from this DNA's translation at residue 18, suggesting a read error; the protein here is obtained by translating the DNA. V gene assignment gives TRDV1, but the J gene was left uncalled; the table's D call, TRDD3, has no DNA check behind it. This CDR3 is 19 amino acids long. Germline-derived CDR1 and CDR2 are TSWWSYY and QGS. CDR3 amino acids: CALGGQIVLGDRKSDKLTF. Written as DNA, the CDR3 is TGTGCTCTTGGGGGACAAATAGTCCTGGGGGATAGGAAATCCGATAAACTCACCTTT.

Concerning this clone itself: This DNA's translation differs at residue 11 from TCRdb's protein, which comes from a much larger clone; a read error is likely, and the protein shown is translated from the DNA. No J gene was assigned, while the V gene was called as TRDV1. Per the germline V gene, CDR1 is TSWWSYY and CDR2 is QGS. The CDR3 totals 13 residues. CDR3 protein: CALGEPGTDKPIF. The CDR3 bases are TGTGCTCTTGGGGAACCCGGGACCGATAAACCCATCTTT.

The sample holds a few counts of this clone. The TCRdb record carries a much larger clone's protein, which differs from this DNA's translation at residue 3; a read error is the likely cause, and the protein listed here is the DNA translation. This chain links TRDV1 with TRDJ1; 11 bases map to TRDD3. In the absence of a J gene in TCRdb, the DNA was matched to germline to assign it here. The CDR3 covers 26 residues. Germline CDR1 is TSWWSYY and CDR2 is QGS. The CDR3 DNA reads TGTGCTCCTGGGGAACTAGGGACGCACTGGGGGATATTTAGGCCTCATCCTTTACCTTACACCGATAAACTCATCTTT. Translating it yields CAPGELGTHWGIFRPHPLPYTDKLIF.

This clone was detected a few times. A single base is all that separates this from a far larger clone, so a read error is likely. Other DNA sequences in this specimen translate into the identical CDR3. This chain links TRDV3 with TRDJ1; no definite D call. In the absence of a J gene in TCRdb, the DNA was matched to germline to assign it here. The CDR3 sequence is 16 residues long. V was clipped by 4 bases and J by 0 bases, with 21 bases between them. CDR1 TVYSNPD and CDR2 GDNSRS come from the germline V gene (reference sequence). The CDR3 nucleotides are TGTGCCTGCCGTCCACTTGTGACAAGGTACACCGATAAACTCATCTTT. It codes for CACRPLVTRYTDKLIF.

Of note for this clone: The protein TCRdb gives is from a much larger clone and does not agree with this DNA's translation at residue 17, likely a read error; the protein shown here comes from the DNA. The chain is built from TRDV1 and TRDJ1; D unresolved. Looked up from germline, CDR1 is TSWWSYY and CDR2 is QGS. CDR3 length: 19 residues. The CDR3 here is CALGELLAPRVVYTDKPIF. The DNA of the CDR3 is TGTGCTCTTGGGGAACTGCTCGCCCCGCGCGTAGTATACACCGATAAACCCATCTTT.

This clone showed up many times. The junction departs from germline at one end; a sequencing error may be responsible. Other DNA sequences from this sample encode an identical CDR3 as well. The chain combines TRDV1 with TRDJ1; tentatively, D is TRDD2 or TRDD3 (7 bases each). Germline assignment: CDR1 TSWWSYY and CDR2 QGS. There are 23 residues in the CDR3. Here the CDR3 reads CALGELWPSSRTGDSPYTDKLIF. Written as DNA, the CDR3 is TGTGCTCTTGGGGAACTTTGGCCTTCCTCCAGAACTGGGGACTCCCCCTACACAGATAAACTAATCTTT.

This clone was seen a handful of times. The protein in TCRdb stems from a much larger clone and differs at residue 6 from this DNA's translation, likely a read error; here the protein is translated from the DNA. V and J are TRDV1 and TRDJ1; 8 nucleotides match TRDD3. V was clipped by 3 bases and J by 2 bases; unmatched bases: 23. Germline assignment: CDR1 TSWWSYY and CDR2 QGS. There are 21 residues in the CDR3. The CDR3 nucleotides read TGTGCTCTTGGGGATGTTTATAGACAGGGATACGGTTTTTATTTGACCGATAAACTCATCTTT. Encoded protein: CALGDVYRQGYGFYLTDKLIF.